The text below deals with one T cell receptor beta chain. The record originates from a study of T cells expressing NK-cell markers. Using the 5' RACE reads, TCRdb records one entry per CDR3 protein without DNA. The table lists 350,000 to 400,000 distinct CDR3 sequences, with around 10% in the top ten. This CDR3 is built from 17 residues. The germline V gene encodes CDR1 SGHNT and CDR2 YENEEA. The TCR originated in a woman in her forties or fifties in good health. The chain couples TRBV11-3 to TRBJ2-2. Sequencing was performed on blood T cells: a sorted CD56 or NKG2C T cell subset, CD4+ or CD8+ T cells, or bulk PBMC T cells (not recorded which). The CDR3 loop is CASSLVVGVGDTGELFF.